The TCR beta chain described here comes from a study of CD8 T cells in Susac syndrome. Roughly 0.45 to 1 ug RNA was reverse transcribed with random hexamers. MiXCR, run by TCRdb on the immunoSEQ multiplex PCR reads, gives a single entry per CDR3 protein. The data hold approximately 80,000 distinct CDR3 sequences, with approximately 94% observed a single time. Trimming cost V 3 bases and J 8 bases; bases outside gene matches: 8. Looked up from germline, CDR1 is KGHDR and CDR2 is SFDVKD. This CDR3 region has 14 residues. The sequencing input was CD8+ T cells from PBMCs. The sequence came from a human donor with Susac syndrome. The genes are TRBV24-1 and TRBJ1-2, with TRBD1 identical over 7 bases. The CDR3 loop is CATSDPDRVGGYTF. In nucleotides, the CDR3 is TGTGCCACCAGTGATCCCGACAGGGTTGGAGGCTACACCTTC.